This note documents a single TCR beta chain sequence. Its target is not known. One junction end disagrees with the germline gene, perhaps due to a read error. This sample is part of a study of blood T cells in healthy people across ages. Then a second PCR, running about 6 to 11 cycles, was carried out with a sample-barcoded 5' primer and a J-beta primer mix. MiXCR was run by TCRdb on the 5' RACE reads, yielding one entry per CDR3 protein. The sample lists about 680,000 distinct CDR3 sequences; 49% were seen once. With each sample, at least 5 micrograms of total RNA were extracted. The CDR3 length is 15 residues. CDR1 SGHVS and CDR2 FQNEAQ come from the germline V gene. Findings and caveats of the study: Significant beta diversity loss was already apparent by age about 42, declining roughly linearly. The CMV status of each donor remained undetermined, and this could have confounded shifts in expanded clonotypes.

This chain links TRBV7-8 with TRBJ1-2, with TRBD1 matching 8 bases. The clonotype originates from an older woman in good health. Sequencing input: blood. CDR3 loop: CASSPRQGADYGYTF. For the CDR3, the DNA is TGTGCTAGCAGCCCCAGGCAGGGGGCGGACTATGGCTACACCTTC.